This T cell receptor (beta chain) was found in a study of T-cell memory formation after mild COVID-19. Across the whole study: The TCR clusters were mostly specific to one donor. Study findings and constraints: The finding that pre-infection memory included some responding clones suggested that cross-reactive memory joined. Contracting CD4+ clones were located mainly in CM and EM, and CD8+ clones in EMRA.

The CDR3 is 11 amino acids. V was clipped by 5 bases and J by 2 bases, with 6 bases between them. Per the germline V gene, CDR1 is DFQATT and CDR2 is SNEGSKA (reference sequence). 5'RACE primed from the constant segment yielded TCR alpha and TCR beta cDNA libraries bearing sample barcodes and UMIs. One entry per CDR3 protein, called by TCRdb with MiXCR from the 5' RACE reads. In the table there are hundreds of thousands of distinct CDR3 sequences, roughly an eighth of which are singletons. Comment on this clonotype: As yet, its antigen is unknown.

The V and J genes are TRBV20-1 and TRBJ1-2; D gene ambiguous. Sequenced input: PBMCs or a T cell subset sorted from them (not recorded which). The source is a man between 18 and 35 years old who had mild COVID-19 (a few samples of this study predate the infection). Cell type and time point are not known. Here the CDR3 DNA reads TGCAGTGCTGGGTCAAACTATGGCTACACCTTC. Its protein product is CSAGSNYGYTF.